The 30 T cell receptor beta chains presented below share a single source sample, sequenced in a study of cytomegalovirus exposure and HLA in healthy donors. Researchers ran the PCR with 60 Vbeta and 13 Jbeta primers. Clones were read by immunoSEQ multiplex PCR, and TCRdb kept only the in-frame ones, dropping some. This sample carries some 120,000 clones, more than 75% of them seen once, and the ten largest clones take 13%. The sample was PBMCs. The receptors come from a woman aged 55-70 years in good health and CMV-seropositive.

This clone was detected a few times. The gene calls are TRBV9 and TRBJ1-3; perhaps TRBD1 as D (6 bases). Germline loops: CDR1 SGDLS, CDR2 YYNGEE. The V and J ends lost 2 bases and 8 bases respectively, with 14 bases between them. The CDR3 covers 14 residues. The CDR3 DNA follows: TGTGCCAGCAGCGTTCTAACAGGGAGAGACACCATATATTTT. Protein product: CASSVLTGRDTIYF.

The chain is built from TRBV30 and TRBJ1-5; TRBD1 is a possible D gene (5 bases). V lost 0 bases, J lost 3 bases, and 15 bases lay in between. Germline CDR1 GTSNPN, CDR2 SVGIG (reference sequence). This CDR3 comprises 16 residues. The CDR3 DNA sequence: TGTGCCTGGAGTGTAGGAGGGAGTGGGGCCAATCAGCCCCAGCATTTT. It is translated as CAWSVGGSGANQPQHF.

The rearrangement joins TRBV2 to TRBJ2-3; D might be TRBD2 (6 bases). The V gene's germline CDR1 is SNHLY and CDR2 FYNNEI. The CDR3 is 13 amino acids. Trimming took 2 bases from V and 6 from J, leaving 9 bases between them. The CDR3 sequence: CASSEREPDTQYF. The CDR3 DNA is TGTGCCAGCAGTGAACGGGAGCCGGATACGCAGTATTTT.

This clone was seen more than once but under ten times. This chain uses TRBV4-1 with TRBJ2-1; 11 bases match TRBD2. Germline V gene sequence: CDR1 MGHRA, CDR2 YSYEKL. V gave up 4 bases and J gave up 4 bases; unmatched junction bases: 3. The CDR3 runs to 15 residues. The CDR3 loop reads CASSLLAGGYNEQFF. CDR3 sequence (DNA): TGCGCCAGCAGCCTTCTAGCGGGGGGATACAATGAGCAGTTCTTC.

The chain is built from TRBV9 and TRBJ2-5, with 7 bases fitting TRBD1. V shed 5 bases and J 3 bases; nucleotides not matched to a gene: 7. Germline V lookup: CDR1 SGDLS, CDR2 YYNGEE. CDR3 size: 14 residues. As DNA, the CDR3 is TGTGCCAGCAGTGCTGCCGGGACAGAAGAGACCCAGTACTTC. It specifies CASSAAGTEETQYF.

V and J are TRBV5-1 and TRBJ2-1, with 7 bases that match TRBD1. V was clipped by 0 bases and J by 7 bases; unmatched bases: 13. Germline assignment: CDR1 SGHRS and CDR2 YFSETQ. This CDR3 has 17 amino acids. The CDR3 here is CASSLGLGWQGVNEQFF. CDR3 DNA sequence: TGCGCCAGCAGCTTGGGGTTAGGGTGGCAGGGGGTGAATGAGCAGTTCTTC.

Here the CDR3 DNA reads TGTGCCAGCAGCCCGCGGACAGGGGGTTTGAACACTGAAGCTTTCTTT. Residues: CASSPRTGGLNTEAFF. V gene TRBV9 combines with J gene TRBJ1-1; 10 nucleotides line up with TRBD1. Germline values: CDR1 SGDLS, CDR2 YYNGEE. V trimming: 4 bases; J trimming: 0 bases; junction bases outside the gene matches: 6. CDR3 length: 16 residues.

This clone has only a few counts. The rearrangement links TRBV30 to TRBJ1-1; D gene uncertain. V dropped 5 bases and J dropped 1 base, with 11 bases sitting between them. The CDR3 covers 13 residues. The germline V gene encodes CDR1 GTSNPN and CDR2 SVGIG (reference sequence). CDR3 sequence (DNA): TGTGCCTGGCGTATACAGTCGAACACTGAAGCTTTCTTT. It codes for CAWRIQSNTEAFF. The whole variable domain, remainder taken from reference TRBV30 and TRBJ1-1, is SQTIHQWPATLVQPVGSPLSLECTVEGTSNPNLYWYRQAAGRGLQLLFYSVGIGQISSEVPQNLSASRPQDRQFILSSKKLLLSDSGFYLCAWRIQSNTEAFFGQGTRLTVV.

This clone was seen a handful of times. The chain carries TRBV7-9 and TRBJ2-1; 12 bases are a match to TRBD2. The CDR3 loop spans 11 amino acids. The V gene end was trimmed by 8 bases and the J gene end by 14 bases; junction bases not matched to a gene: 4. Germline V lookup: CDR1 SEHNR, CDR2 FQNEAQ (reference sequence). The CDR3 nucleotides are TGTGCCAGCGCCCGACTAGCGGGGGAGTTCTTC. It codes for CASARLAGEFF.

The V and J genes are TRBV6-6 and TRBJ1-2, with 7 bases matching TRBD1. The CDR3 has 14 residues. Germline V gene lookup returns CDR1 MNHNY and CDR2 SVGAGI (reference sequence). Losses at the gene ends were 6 bases for V and 2 bases for J; bases not matched to a gene: 6. In nucleotides, the CDR3 is TGTGCCAGCAGACGACAGGGCGAAAACTATGGCTACACCTTC. Translating gives CASRRQGENYGYTF.

This chain connects TRBV11-2 to TRBJ2-2; maybe TRBD1 (5 bases). There are 13 residues in the CDR3. Deletions cut 3 bases from V and 4 bases from J, with 6 bases between. Germline CDR1 reads SGHAT; CDR2 reads FQNNGV. This chain's CDR3 is CASSFRGTGELFF. CDR3 nucleotide sequence: TGTGCCAGCAGCTTTAGGGGCACCGGGGAGCTGTTTTTT.

This chain joins TRBV7-9 and TRBJ1-4, with D tentatively TRBD1 (6 bases). V was trimmed by 4 bases and J by 4 bases, leaving 10 bases between them. Per the germline V gene, CDR1 is SEHNR and CDR2 is FQNEAQ (reference sequence). The CDR3 has 14 amino acids. The CDR3 region has the DNA TGTGCCAGCAGCTACAGGGATGGTAATGAAAAACTGTTTTTT. Amino acids: CASSYRDGNEKLFF.

CDR3 nucleotide sequence: TGTGCCAGCAGATCTGACATGGTTGGCTACACCTTC. Translated, it gives CASRSDMVGYTF. The chain combines TRBV2 with TRBJ1-2; D is unresolved. The CDR3 runs to 12 residues. The germline CDR1 and CDR2 sequences are SNHLY and FYNNEI. The V gene lost 6 bases and the J gene lost 7 bases, with 12 bases spanning the gap.

Written as DNA, the CDR3 is TGCAGTATGCAGTGGGAGACCCAGTACTTC. This codes for CSMQWETQYF. The chain links TRBV20-1 to TRBJ2-5; unclear D gene. The V and J ends lost 8 bases and 5 bases respectively, with 9 bases between them. CDR3 length equals 10 residues. Germline V gene data show CDR1 as DFQATT and CDR2 as SNEGSKA (reference sequence).

The V gene is TRBV7-3, the J gene TRBJ1-6, with unresolved D. The CDR3 contains 12 residues. Between the trimmed V and J ends, which lost 5 bases and 12 bases, there was a span of 11 bases. CDR1 is SGHTA and CDR2 is FQGTGA in the germline V gene. The CDR3 sequence: CASSPQAGPLHF. The CDR3 DNA reads TGTGCCAGCAGCCCCCAAGCGGGACCCCTCCACTTT. Variable domain in full (rest from reference TRBV7-3 and TRBJ1-6): GAGVSQTPSNKVTEKGKYVELRCDPISGHTALYWYRQSLGQGPEFLIYFQGTGAADDSGLPNDRFFAVRPEGSVSTLKIQRTERGDSAVYLCASSPQAGPLHFGNGTRLTVT.

J is TRBJ2-7 and V is TRBV6-6; weak D call: TRBD1 (5 bases). This CDR3 has 15 residues. Germline CDR1 reads MNHNY; CDR2 reads SVGAGI (reference sequence). Trimming shortened V by 0 bases and J by 2 bases, and 11 bases separated the two germline ends. The CDR3 bases are TGTGCCAGCAGTTACTCTGCAGGGTCAACCTACGAGCAGTACTTC. It encodes CASSYSAGSTYEQYF.

The gene calls are TRBV29-1 and TRBJ1-2, with TRBD1 as a possible D gene (5 bases). CDR1 SQVTM and CDR2 ANQGSEA come from the germline V gene. V lost 4 bases, J lost 1 base, and 10 bases lay in between. This CDR3 comprises 13 residues. The CDR3 DNA reads as TGCAGCGTTGTACCGGACAATAACTATGGCTACACCTTC. Translation gives CSVVPDNNYGYTF.

The J gene is TRBJ2-3, the V gene TRBV30, with 7 bases matching TRBD2. V shed 2 bases, J shed 6 bases, and the junction held 14 bases outside the gene matches. Germline V CDR1 and CDR2: GTSNPN, SVGIG (reference sequence). The CDR3 is 16 residues long. CDR3 residues: CAWSTPGTSVLDTQYF. The CDR3 DNA is TGTGCCTGGAGTACCCCTGGCACTAGCGTTTTGGATACGCAGTATTTT.

The V and J genes are TRBV28 and TRBJ1-2, with 8 positions matching TRBD1. The CDR3 contains 16 residues. In germline, CDR1 is MDHEN, CDR2 SYDVKM. V lost 6 bases and J lost 8; bases outside the gene matches: 17. Here the CDR3 DNA reads TGTGCCAGCAGGGGGTCAGGGGGCCCAAGATCGGAGGGCTACACCTTC. Its protein product is CASRGSGGPRSEGYTF.

The chain is built from TRBV27 and TRBJ1-5, with D uncertain. This CDR3 comprises 14 residues. The V end was cut by 5 bases, the J end by 4 bases, with 12 bases between. CDR1 and CDR2 (germline): MNHEY, SMNVEV (reference sequence). This CDR3 reads CASSPRVPNQPQHF. In DNA form, the CDR3 reads TGTGCCAGCAGTCCGAGGGTACCAAATCAGCCCCAGCATTTT.

With regard to this clone: One end of the junction varies from germline; a read error may be responsible. The chain has TRBV6-5 and TRBJ1-1, with TRBD1 identical over 7 bases. Germline V gene sequence: CDR1 MNHEY, CDR2 SVGAGI. This CDR3 spans 12 amino acids. CDR3 sequence (DNA): TGTGCCAGCAGTTACCCAGGGGGGACAGTCTTTTTT. Translation gives CASSYPGGTVFF.

The chain links TRBV4-3 to TRBJ2-7, with D unresolved. V was clipped by 0 bases and J by 1 base, with 13 bases between them. CDR3 length equals 16 residues. Germline CDR1 LGHNA, CDR2 YSLEER. CDR3: CASSQDPPGYSYEQYF. The DNA for the CDR3 is TGCGCCAGCAGCCAAGACCCGCCAGGATATTCCTACGAGCAGTACTTC.

The chain recombines TRBV30 with TRBJ2-3, with TRBD1 as a possible D gene (6 bases). The V end lost 5 bases, the J end lost 2 bases, and 14 bases lay between the germline ends. CDR1 GTSNPN and CDR2 SVGIG come from the germline V gene (reference sequence). CDR3 length: 14 amino acids. The chain's CDR3 is CAWSGVLNTDTQYF. DNA for the CDR3: TGTGCCTGGTCAGGGGTTTTAAACACAGATACGCAGTATTTT.

This rearrangement joins TRBV29-1 to TRBJ1-2; TRBD1 matches at 7 bases. CDR3 length: 15 amino acids. CDR1 is SQVTM, CDR2 ANQGSEA, per germline. J gave up 4 bases and V 5 bases, and 13 bases lay outside the gene matches. CDR3 nucleotide sequence: TGCAGCGTTACGACCGACGGACAGGCGAGCTATGGCTACACCTTC. Its protein product is CSVTTDGQASYGYTF.

The chain is built from TRBV4-2 and TRBJ1-3, with D uncertain. The CDR3 covers 15 residues. The germline V and J ends were trimmed by 4 bases and 7 bases, with 17 bases remaining between them. In germline, CDR1 is LGHNA, CDR2 YNFKEQ. The CDR3 coding sequence is TGTGCCAGCAGCCTAACGCCTCGAGGGTGGAACACCATATATTTT. Protein product: CASSLTPRGWNTIYF.

This clone was recorded once. V is TRBV6-1 and J is TRBJ1-5; a weak D match, TRBD1 (6 bases). CDR3 length equals 15 residues. Germline V gene lookup returns CDR1 MNHNS and CDR2 SASEGT. V gave up 10 bases and J gave up 4 bases, with 20 bases separating them. The CDR3 DNA follows: TGTGCCACTTCCATCCAGGGGATAGGGAATCAGCCCCAGCATTTT. Translating gives CATSIQGIGNQPQHF.

The genes are TRBV19 and TRBJ1-5, with a weak D call TRBD1 (5 bases). The CDR3 extends over 13 amino acids. Per the germline V gene, CDR1 is LNHDA and CDR2 is SQIVND (reference sequence). Trimming took off 8 bases at V and 2 bases at J, with 10 bases between the two ends. The CDR3 protein is CASSGRGNQPQHF. The CDR3 DNA reads as TGTGCCAGTTCGGGCAGGGGCAATCAGCCCCAGCATTTT.

J is TRBJ2-5 and V is TRBV2; D gene uncertain. Germline CDR1 and CDR2: SNHLY and FYNNEI. Trimming shortened V by 3 bases and J by 5 bases, and 4 bases separated the two germline ends. This CDR3 is built from 11 residues. DNA of the CDR3: TGTGCCAGCAGTGAGCGGGAGACCCAGTACTTC. Its translation: CASSERETQYF.

Only one count was recorded for this clone. This rearrangement joins TRBV4-2 to TRBJ1-5, with unresolved D. Looked up from germline, CDR1 is LGHNA and CDR2 is YNFKEQ. This CDR3 has 19 residues. V lost 1 base and J lost 2, with 21 bases in between. The CDR3 loop reads CASSQVSAPTVLGNQPQHF. Here the CDR3 DNA reads TGTGCCAGCAGCCAAGTTAGTGCCCCTACCGTGTTGGGCAATCAGCCCCAGCATTTT.

This rearrangement joins TRBV2 to TRBJ2-7; no firm D call. Trimming took off 4 bases at V and 6 bases at J, with 13 bases between the two ends. There are 13 residues in the CDR3. Germline-derived CDR1 and CDR2 are SNHLY and FYNNEI. For the CDR3, the DNA is TGTGCCAGCAGTGCCCGGGTAAGTCGCGAGCAGTACTTC. Its translation: CASSARVSREQYF. Variable domain in full (rest from reference TRBV2 and TRBJ2-7): EPEVTQTPSHQVTQMGQEVILRCVPISNHLYFYWYRQILGQKVEFLVSFYNNEISEKSEIFDDQFSVERPDGSNFTLKIRSTKLEDSAMYFCASSARVSREQYFGPGTRLTVT.